Reported below is one T cell receptor beta chain. Sequenced by immunoSEQ multiplex PCR; TCRdb stores in-frame clones only, minus some. Counted here are approximately 50,000 clones, approximately 80% occurring once; the ten biggest clones make up about 45%. This sample stems from a study of blood T cell repertoires in COVID-19. Germline assignment: CDR1 LNHDA and CDR2 SQIVND (reference sequence). V lost 5 bases, J lost 8 bases, and 9 bases lay in between. The CDR3 extends over 11 amino acids. The clonotype was recovered from a man between 65 and 79 years old with active or convalescent COVID-19. The V and J genes are TRBV19 and TRBJ1-2; D call uncertain. The sample taken for sequencing was peripheral blood. This CDR3 is CASSAPGGYTF. The CDR3 DNA is TGTGCCAGTAGTGCCCCGGGGGGCTACACCTTC.